The 19 T cell receptor beta chains below come from one sample, sequenced in a study of OX40 agonist ivuxolimab in advanced cancers. Data came from immunoSEQ multiplex PCR; TCRdb stores just in-frame clones and leaves some out. The sample has around 64,000 clones, 84% seen once. The sequencing here drew on CD4+ or CD8+ T cells sorted from blood, taken in a trial of the OX40 agonist ivuxolimab. These receptors were collected from an adult with an advanced solid tumor such as melanoma, head and neck, liver or kidney cancer.

The genes are TRBV7-9 and TRBJ2-7, with no clear D. The CDR3 consists of 15 residues. Trimming shortened V by 0 bases and J by 0 bases, and 9 bases separated the two germline ends. CDR1 SEHNR and CDR2 FQNEAQ come from the germline V gene (reference sequence). The CDR3 here is CASSLAEGNSYEQYF. CDR3 in DNA: TGTGCCAGCAGCTTAGCTGAAGGGAACTCCTACGAGCAGTACTTC.

The chain links TRBV4-1 to TRBJ1-2; D is unresolved. The CDR3 extends over 14 amino acids. Trimming shortened V by 1 base and J by 8 bases, and 14 bases separated the two germline ends. Germline assignment: CDR1 MGHRA and CDR2 YSYEKL. The DNA for the CDR3 is TGCGCCAGCAGCCAAGCAGCCCGGACGGGAGGCTACACCTTC. Residues: CASSQAARTGGYTF.

The chain uses TRBV9 and TRBJ1-6, with D uncertain. Trimming took 4 bases from V and 4 from J, leaving 12 bases between them. CDR1 SGDLS and CDR2 YYNGEE come from the germline V gene. The length of the CDR3 is 15 residues. The CDR3 here is CASSPTVPYNSPLHF. DNA for the CDR3: TGTGCCAGCAGCCCGACCGTCCCTTATAATTCACCCCTCCACTTT.

V is TRBV7-2 and J is TRBJ1-5; 7 bases agree with TRBD1. The CDR3 spans 14 residues. The V gene end was trimmed by 4 bases and the J gene end by 6 bases; junction bases not matched to a gene: 6. Germline V gene data show CDR1 as SGHTA and CDR2 as FQGNSA. CDR3 coding DNA: TGTGCCAGCAGCTCAGACAGGGTAGTTCAGCCCCAGCATTTT. Protein: CASSSDRVVQPQHF. The full variable domain, completed using reference TRBV7-2 and TRBJ1-5, is GAGVSQSPSNKVTEKGKDVELRCDPISGHTALYWYRQSLGQGLEFLIYFQGNSAPDKSGLPSDRFSAERTGGSVSTLTIQRTQQEDSAVYLCASSSDRVVQPQHFGDGTRLSIL.

The chain recombines TRBV7-2 with TRBJ2-3, with 9 bases matching TRBD2. CDR1 SGHTA and CDR2 FQGNSA come from the germline V gene. V was clipped by 5 bases and J by 0 bases; unmatched bases: 6. This CDR3 comprises 16 residues. In DNA form, the CDR3 reads TGTGCCAGCAGCCCAATAGCGGGAGAGAGCACAGATACGCAGTATTTT. Its translation: CASSPIAGESTDTQYF.

The chain has TRBV9 and TRBJ2-1; 10 bases match TRBD2. In germline, CDR1 is SGDLS, CDR2 YYNGEE. The CDR3 is 20 residues long. The V and J ends lost 0 bases and 6 bases, in that order; junction bases with no gene match: 18. The CDR3 DNA reads as TGTGCCAGCAGCGTAGGTTTTAGGGCTAGCGGGAGAAGGGGGGGCAATGAGCAGTTCTTC. It specifies CASSVGFRASGRRGGNEQFF. The variable domain in full, with the rest retrieved from reference TRBV9 and TRBJ2-1, is DSGVTQTPKHLITATGQRVTLRCSPRSGDLSVYWYQQSLDQGLQFLIQYYNGEERAKGNILERFSAQQFPDLHSELNLSSLELGDSALYFCASSVGFRASGRRGGNEQFFGPGTRLTVL.

The V and J genes are TRBV6-5 and TRBJ1-2, with 12 nucleotides matching TRBD1. The CDR3 is 16 residues long. V gave up 4 bases and J gave up 4 bases; unmatched junction bases: 7. Germline V lookup: CDR1 MNHEY, CDR2 SVGAGI. The CDR3 loop is CASSSAGTGGSYGYTF. Written as DNA, the CDR3 is TGTGCCAGCAGTTCAGCCGGGACAGGGGGCTCCTATGGCTACACCTTC.

The chain employs TRBV18 and TRBJ2-2, with no clear D. Germline V gene sequence: CDR1 KGHSH, CDR2 LQKENI. This CDR3 contains 16 residues. Trimming took 1 base from V and 4 from J, leaving 13 bases between them. The CDR3 DNA sequence: TGTGCCAGCTCACCACTCCCCCAGGTTGGCACCGGGGAGCTGTTTTTT. It specifies CASSPLPQVGTGELFF.

V and J are TRBV7-3 and TRBJ1-1; possible D gene TRBD1, 6 bases. V dropped 1 base and J dropped 3 bases, with 12 bases sitting between them. This CDR3 spans 15 amino acids. The germline CDR1 and CDR2 sequences are SGHTA and FQGTGA. The CDR3 region is CASSLIRAGDTEAFF. The CDR3 DNA reads TGTGCCAGCAGCTTAATAAGGGCAGGGGACACTGAAGCTTTCTTT.

This chain links TRBV29-1 with TRBJ1-4; 7 nucleotides match TRBD1. CDR3 length: 14 amino acids. Trimming took 6 bases from V and 6 from J; bases not matched to a gene: 10. The germline V gene has CDR1 SQVTM and CDR2 ANQGSEA. CDR3 coding DNA: TGCAGCGTCGCACAGGGAGGGGGCGATGAAAAACTGTTTTTT. It is translated as CSVAQGGGDEKLFF.

J is TRBJ2-2 and V is TRBV5-4, with D uncertain. The CDR3 loop spans 13 amino acids. V dropped 0 bases and J dropped 5 bases, with 5 bases sitting between them. The germline V gene has CDR1 SGHNT and CDR2 YYREEE (reference sequence). DNA of the CDR3: TGTGCCAGCAGCTTGGATTTTACCGGGGAGCTGTTTTTT. This translates into CASSLDFTGELFF.

This clone was observed a single time. The V gene is TRBV4-3, the J gene TRBJ2-7; 7 nucleotides agree with TRBD2. J gave up 5 bases and V 1 base, and 20 bases lay outside the gene matches. CDR3 length: 19 amino acids. The V gene's germline CDR1 is LGHNA and CDR2 YSLEER. CDR3: CASSQAQTSVEIVFHEQYF. CDR3 sequence (DNA): TGCGCCAGCAGCCAAGCCCAAACTAGCGTGGAGATAGTGTTCCACGAGCAGTACTTC.

There are a few counts of this clone. A junction end diverges from the germline sequence, so it may reflect a read error. The chain uses TRBV2 and TRBJ2-1; 10 positions agree with TRBD2. The CDR3 consists of 13 residues. Germline CDR1 reads SNHLY; CDR2 reads FYNNEI. The CDR3 DNA reads as TGTGCCAGCAGTGAAGGGCTAGCGGGAGATTTAATCTTC. Protein product: CASSEGLAGDLIF.

This clone was counted many times. The gene calls are TRBV7-9 and TRBJ1-3; no firm D call. Germline values: CDR1 SEHNR, CDR2 FQNEAQ (reference sequence). The length of the CDR3 is 13 residues. V lost 6 bases, J lost 2 bases, and 8 bases lay in between. CDR3 DNA sequence: TGTGCCAGCAGTTCAGGAGCTGGAAACACCATATATTTT. As protein: CASSSGAGNTIYF.

The chain is built from TRBV2 and TRBJ2-2; 8 positions agree with TRBD1. From germline, CDR1 is SNHLY and CDR2 FYNNEI. CDR3 size: 14 residues. The ends lost 7 bases at V and 7 bases at J; junction bases unmatched: 8. The CDR3 bases are TGTGCCAGCACAGACAGGGGAAGAGGCGGGGAGCTGTTTTTT. It yields the protein CASTDRGRGGELFF.

The rearrangement links TRBV19 to TRBJ1-1, with a weak D call TRBD1 (5 bases). Per germline, CDR1 LNHDA and CDR2 SQIVND (reference sequence). Trimming removed 5 bases at V and 0 bases at J, with 13 bases between. This CDR3 is built from 15 residues. DNA for the CDR3: TGTGCCAGTAGTGGGTACGGGGCCATGAACACTGAAGCTTTCTTT. Translated, it gives CASSGYGAMNTEAFF. Supplemented by reference TRBV19 and TRBJ1-1, the full variable domain reads DGGITQSPKYLFRKEGQNVTLSCEQNLNHDAMYWYRQDPGQGLRLIYYSQIVNDFQKGDIAEGYSVSREKKESFPLTVTSAQKNPTAFYLCASSGYGAMNTEAFFGQGTRLTVV.

The chain links TRBV7-9 to TRBJ2-1; D is ambiguous. The CDR3 length is 15 residues. Germline V gene sequence: CDR1 SEHNR, CDR2 FQNEAQ (reference sequence). Trimming shortened V by 2 bases and J by 0 bases, and 8 bases separated the two germline ends. This CDR3 reads CASSLSIGSYNEQFF. CDR3 DNA: TGTGCCAGCAGCTTATCGATAGGCTCCTACAATGAGCAGTTCTTC.

This clone was observed once. V is TRBV27 and J is TRBJ2-7; no clear D gene. Germline V CDR1 and CDR2: MNHEY, SMNVEV (reference sequence). CDR3 size: 14 residues. Trimming removed 5 bases from V and 5 bases from J, with 16 bases in between. The CDR3 region is CASSPRPGTNEQYF. The CDR3 nucleotides read TGTGCCAGCAGTCCGAGGCCAGGCACGAACGAGCAGTACTTC.

This clone was detected a few times. The chain has TRBV29-1 and TRBJ1-1; 7 bases are a match to TRBD1. Germline lookup yields CDR1 SQVTM and CDR2 ANQGSEA. Trimming at V came to 6 bases and at J to 1 base, leaving 5 bases not matched to a gene. This CDR3 comprises 13 residues. Here the CDR3 DNA reads TGCAGCGTCGCGACAGGGAGGAACACTGAAGCTTTCTTT. It is translated as CSVATGRNTEAFF.